Listed below are T cell receptor beta chains from one sample, sequenced in a study of control samples from healthy donors and cancer patients. Some clones are missing from TCRdb's copy, which holds only in-frame ones; the method was immunoSEQ multiplex PCR. The sample carries around 51,000 clones, about nine tenths recorded once. Sequenced sample: PBMCs. The receptors derive from a man aged 50-59 years with head and neck cancer. Both conserved end residues are part of each CDR3. Each record gives: V gene, clone size, D gene, J gene, CDR3 DNA, CDR3 protein. The D gene is left open where the match is weak. Clone size is stated in some rows and not others, as once, few, many or a class when expanded.

TRBV28	NA	NA	TRBJ1-2	TGTGCCAGCAGTTTATTAGGGAACTATGGCTACACCTTC	CASSLLGNYGYTF
TRBV2	NA	NA	TRBJ2-1	TGTGCCAGCACTCCCGGACTCTATGAGCAGTTCTTC	CASTPGLYEQFF
TRBV9	NA	TRBD2	TRBJ2-7	TGTGCCAGCAGCGTAGGACTAGCGGGAGACTACGAGCAGTACTTC	CASSVGLAGDYEQYF
TRBV7-8	NA	TRBD1	TRBJ1-5	TGTGCCAGCAGCCTTAGAGACAGGGGGGTTAATCAGCCCCAGCATTTT	CASSLRDRGVNQPQHF
TRBV5-1	NA	TRBD1	TRBJ1-6	TGCGCCAGCAGCCTCCGGGACAGGGGTAACTCCTATAATTCACCCCTCCACTTT	CASSLRDRGNSYNSPLHF
TRBV28	NA	NA	TRBJ2-1	TGTGCCAGCAGTTTATTTCGGAGCAATTCCTACAATGAGCAGTTCTTC	CASSLFRSNSYNEQFF
TRBV27	NA	NA	TRBJ1-4	TGTGCCAGCAGTTTGATTCACAGTAATGAAAAACTGTTTTTT	CASSLIHSNEKLFF
TRBV7-9	NA	TRBD1	TRBJ2-7	TGTGCCAGCAGCTTATCCGGGACAGGTAGCCACGAGCAGTACTTC	CASSLSGTGSHEQYF
TRBV15	NA	NA	TRBJ1-1	TGTGCCACCAGCAGAGATTTATCCACAGGGAACACTGAAGCTTTCTTT	CATSRDLSTGNTEAFF
TRBV5-1	NA	NA	TRBJ1-1	TGCGCCAGCATCCCGGGCCAGAGGAACACTGAAGCTTTCTTT	CASIPGQRNTEAFF
TRBV4-2	NA	NA	TRBJ1-2	TGTGCCAGCAGCCAAGTATTTTCTAACTATGGCTACACCTTC	CASSQVFSNYGYTF
TRBV3-1/TRBV3-2	NA	TRBD2	TRBJ2-7	TGTGCCAGCAGCCGTACGCGGACTAGCGGGAGGGCCCCTAAGGACGAGCAGTACTTC	CASSRTRTSGRAPKDEQYF
TRBV6-2/TRBV6-3	few	TRBD1	TRBJ2-7	TGTGCCAGCAGTTACTCGAATTCGGGGTCAGGGGGCTACGAGCAGTACTTC	CASSYSNSGSGGYEQYF
TRBV5-1	NA	TRBD2	TRBJ2-5	TGCGCCAGCAGCTTGGGGGCTAGCGGCGCCAAAGAGACCCAGTACTTC	CASSLGASGAKETQYF
TRBV27	few	NA	TRBJ2-7	TGTGCCAGCACCCCATTTTACGGGACAACCTACGAGCAGTACTTC	CASTPFYGTTYEQYF
TRBV7-2	NA	NA	TRBJ2-1	TGTGCCAGCAGCTACGGCCATGGAAATGAGCAGTTCTTC	CASSYGHGNEQFF
TRBV5-4	few	NA	TRBJ2-1	TGTGCCAGCAGCTGGGGACTTTTTAACAATGAGCAGTTCTTC	CASSWGLFNNEQFF
TRBV4-2	NA	TRBD2	TRBJ2-2	TGTGCCAGCAGCAGAGCGGGGACGAACACCGGGGAGCTGTTTTTT	CASSRAGTNTGELFF
TRBV5-1	NA	TRBD1	TRBJ1-6	TGCGCCAGCAGCGATCGGACAGGGGAGAGTTCACCCCTCCACTTT	CASSDRTGESSPLHF
TRBV5-4	NA	NA	TRBJ2-5	TGTGCCAGCAGCTTGGGTAGCGAAGAGACCCAGTACTTC	CASSLGSEETQYF
TRBV28	NA	TRBD1	TRBJ2-4	TGTGCCAGCAGTTCAAGACAGGGGGCAAACATTCAGTACTTC	CASSSRQGANIQYF
TRBV27	NA	TRBD1	TRBJ2-1	TGTGCCAGCAGGGGACAGGGAGGTGAGCAGTTCTTC	CASRGQGGEQFF
TRBV10-3	NA	NA	TRBJ2-3	TGTGCCATCAGTGGGACTAGCACAGATACGCAGTATTTT	CAISGTSTDTQYF
TRBV29-1	few	NA	TRBJ1-1	TGCAGCGTTGGACAGCTGGTCACTGAAGCTTTCTTT	CSVGQLVTEAFF
TRBV19	NA	NA	TRBJ2-2	TGTGCCAGCCAAGGAGACAGTCCGAACACCGGGGAGCTGTTTTTT	CASQGDSPNTGELFF
TRBV4-2	once	TRBD1	TRBJ1-1	TGTGCCAGCAGCCAACACAGGGGTACAGGCACTGAAGCTTTCTTT	CASSQHRGTGTEAFF
TRBV6-2/TRBV6-3	NA	NA	TRBJ2-5	TGTGCCAGCAGTTACTCGGCTACCCGCGGGGAGACCCAGTACTTC	CASSYSATRGETQYF
TRBV5-8	NA	NA	TRBJ2-7	TGTGCCAGCAGAAAACGGCTAGCAAGCTCCTACGAGCAGTACTTC	CASRKRLASSYEQYF
TRBV19	NA	NA	TRBJ2-2	TGTGCCAGTAGTAGATCATTCGGGACGGAGAACACCGGGGAGCTGTTTTTT	CASSRSFGTENTGELFF
TRBV4-1	NA	TRBD1	TRBJ2-7	TGCGCCAGCAGCCAAGAGGCGGGACAGGGTGTCCAGTACTTC	CASSQEAGQGVQYF
TRBV4-1	NA	NA	TRBJ2-1	TGCGCCAGCAGCCAAGAACGTCGGAATGAGCAGTTCTTC	CASSQERRNEQFF
TRBV27	once	NA	TRBJ2-3	TGTGCCAGCAGTTTATCCCCGGGACAATTCACAGATACGCAGTATTTT	CASSLSPGQFTDTQYF
TRBV5-1	NA	NA	TRBJ2-2	TGCGCCAGCAGCTCTACAGAGACCGGGGAGCTGTTTTTT	CASSSTETGELFF
TRBV3-1/TRBV3-2	NA	TRBD2	TRBJ2-1	TGTGCCAGCAGCCCTAGCGGGAGGGCCAATGAGCAGTTCTTC	CASSPSGRANEQFF
TRBV5-4	NA	NA	TRBJ2-7	TGTGCCAGCAGTAGAGAACGGGACCAATCCTACGAGCAGTACTTC	CASSRERDQSYEQYF
TRBV28	NA	TRBD2	TRBJ2-2	TGTGCCAGCAGTTTAGGTGGAGAAACTAGCGCGGGCGGGGAGCTGTTTTTT	CASSLGGETSAGGELFF
TRBV30	NA	NA	TRBJ1-1	TGTGCCTGGAGTGTAGGGTCCCCCACTGAAGCTTTCTTT	CAWSVGSPTEAFF
TRBV30	NA	NA	TRBJ2-7	TGTGCCTGGAGTGTAAAAGGGAACTACGAGCAGTACTTC	CAWSVKGNYEQYF
TRBV30	NA	NA	TRBJ1-5	TGTGCCTGGAGGAGCCTTAATAGCAATCAGCCCCAGCATTTT	CAWRSLNSNQPQHF
TRBV7-9	NA	NA	TRBJ2-3	TGTGCCAGCAGCGCCGAAGAGGACTATGGCGGGGTATTTACAGATACGCAGTATTTT	CASSAEEDYGGVFTDTQYF
TRBV6-5	NA	NA	TRBJ2-5	TGTGCCAGCAGTTACCAGGGGACGGCTAAAGAGACCCAGTACTTC	CASSYQGTAKETQYF
TRBV25-1	NA	NA	TRBJ2-3	TGTGCCAGCACGGAGTTTGGCACAGATACGCAGTATTTT	CASTEFGTDTQYF